This record looks at one TCR beta chain sequence and its context. Its target is unknown. The use of a sample-barcoded 5' primer and a J-beta primer mix characterized a second PCR of roughly 7 to 11 cycles. One entry per CDR3 protein, called by TCRdb with MiXCR from the 5' RACE reads. The table records 1.6 million or so distinct CDR3 sequences, roughly 30% of them present only once. The data originate from a study of blood T cells in healthy people across ages. Whole-study results and caveats: Versus aged donors, long-lived donors had higher diversity and more naive CD4+ cells. Naive and antigen-experienced cells were not separated, limiting conclusive comparison.

V shed 7 bases and J 0 bases; nucleotides not matched to a gene: 5. Per germline, CDR1 SGHRS and CDR2 YFSETQ. The CDR3 totals 14 residues. Roughly 9.5 milliliters of peripheral blood were drawn from each donor into EDTA-treated tubes. This clonotype originated in a young woman in good health. The V gene is TRBV5-1, the J gene TRBJ2-3; 7 nucleotides match TRBD2. Sequencing was carried out using blood. For the CDR3, the DNA is TGCGCCAGCGCGAGCGGGATTAGCACAGATACGCAGTATTTT. It codes for CASASGISTDTQYF. Full variable domain (remainder filled in from reference TRBV5-1 and TRBJ2-3): KAGVTQTPRYLIKTRGQQVTLSCSPISGHRSVSWYQQTPGQGLQFLFEYFSETQRNKGNFPGRFSGRQFSNSRSEMNVSTLELGDSALYLCASASGISTDTQYFGPGTRLTVL.